Sequencing of this T cell receptor beta chain was carried out in a study of response to subunit inactivated influenza vaccine. This clonotype has a count of ten or more. The antigen remains unidentified. Germline CDR1 SGHTA, CDR2 FQGNSA. Trimming pared 1 base from V and 2 bases from J, leaving 11 bases between. The CDR3 runs 16 residues. MiXCR was run by TCRdb on the RT-PCR reads, yielding one entry per CDR3 protein. The sample lists 530,000 or so distinct CDR3 sequences; 10% to 15% were seen once. Study-level points and caveats: Authors suggested each seasonal flu vaccination may recruit only limited numbers of new T cells.

The sequence came from a man aged 45-65 years who received an inactivated influenza vaccine. This chain links TRBV7-2 with TRBJ2-2, with D maybe TRBD1 (6 bases). Sequences were derived from PBMCs from blood, sampled on the day of vaccination. The CDR3 loop is CASSLGGTLNTGELFF. The CDR3 region has the DNA TGTGCCAGCAGCTTAGGAGGGACATTAAACACCGGGGAGCTGTTTTTT. Full variable domain (missing parts from reference TRBV7-2 and TRBJ2-2): GAGVSQSPSNKVTEKGKDVELRCDPISGHTALYWYRQSLGQGLEFLIYFQGNSAPDKSGLPSDRFSAERTGGSVSTLTIQRTQQEDSAVYLCASSLGGTLNTGELFFGEGSRLTVL.